This entry is about one T cell receptor (beta chain). Its antigen is unidentified. The sample comes from a study of shared clonotypes between healthy human individuals. About the study: A donor's plate count was three for CD4 naive and three for CD4 memory; CD8 naive had two and CD8 memory one.

The CDR3 is 14 amino acids. Deletions cut 7 bases from V and 1 base from J, with 13 bases between. The germline V gene encodes CDR1 SNHLY and CDR2 FYNNEI. General observations from the study: Estimated clonotype richness was generally higher in naive than memory subsets. Owing to a small donor count, the genetic and exposure-history diversity represented was limited.

Measured with immunoSEQ multiplex PCR; TCRdb has only the in-frame clones, and not every one. Of about 600,000 clones in the sample, around 97% are singletons; the top ten hold 0.057%. The receptor was isolated from a woman aged 25 to 45 in good health. The material sequenced was naive CD4+ T cells sorted from blood. This sample's subset: CD45RA+ positively selected. The chain uses TRBV2 and TRBJ1-2; unclear D gene. CDR3 sequence: CASIRGPSNYGYTF. The CDR3 DNA sequence: TGTGCCAGCATTCGAGGGCCCAGTAACTATGGCTACACCTTC.